Given below is one T cell receptor (beta chain) in context. The sample originates from a study of control samples from healthy donors and cancer patients. Clones were sequenced by immunoSEQ multiplex PCR, and TCRdb holds only the in-frame ones, with some missing. Of 130,000 or so clones listed, 89% are singletons. The sequencing sample was made of PBMCs. The sequence came from a man in his fifties with head and neck cancer.

The CDR3, as DNA: TGTGCCAGCAGTGAAGGGACAGGGTGGGGTGAAGCTTTCTTT. This translates into CASSEGTGWGEAFF. The rearrangement uses TRBV2 and TRBJ1-1; TRBD1 agrees at 8 bases. The germline V gene encodes CDR1 SNHLY and CDR2 FYNNEI. The CDR3 is made up of 14 amino acids. Trimming cost V 1 base and J 7 bases; bases outside gene matches: 5.